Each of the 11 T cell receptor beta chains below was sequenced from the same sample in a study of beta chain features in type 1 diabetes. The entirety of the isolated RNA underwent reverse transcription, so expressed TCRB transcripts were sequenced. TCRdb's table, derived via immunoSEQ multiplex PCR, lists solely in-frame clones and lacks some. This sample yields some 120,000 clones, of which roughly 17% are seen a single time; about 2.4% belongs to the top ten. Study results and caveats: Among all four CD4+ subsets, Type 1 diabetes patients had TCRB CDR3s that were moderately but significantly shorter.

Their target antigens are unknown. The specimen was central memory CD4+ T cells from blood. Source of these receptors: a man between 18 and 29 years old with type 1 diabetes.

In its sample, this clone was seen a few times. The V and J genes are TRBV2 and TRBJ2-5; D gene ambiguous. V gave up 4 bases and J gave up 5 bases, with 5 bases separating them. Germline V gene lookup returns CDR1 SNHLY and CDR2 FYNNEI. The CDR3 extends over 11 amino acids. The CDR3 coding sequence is TGTGCCAGCAGTGTGTACGAGACCCAGTACTTC. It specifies CASSVYETQYF. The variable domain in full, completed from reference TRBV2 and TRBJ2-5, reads EPEVTQTPSHQVTQMGQEVILRCVPISNHLYFYWYRQILGQKVEFLVSFYNNEISEKSEIFDDQFSVERPDGSNFTLKIRSTKLEDSAMYFCASSVYETQYFGPGTRLLVL.

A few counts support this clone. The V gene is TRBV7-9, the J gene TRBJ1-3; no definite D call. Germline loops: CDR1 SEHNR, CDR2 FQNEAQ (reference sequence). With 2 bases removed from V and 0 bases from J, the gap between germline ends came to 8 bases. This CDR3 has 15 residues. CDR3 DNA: TGTGCCAGCAGCTTAACCAGCCACTCTGGAAACACCATATATTTT. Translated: CASSLTSHSGNTIYF.

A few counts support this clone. CDR3 coding DNA: TGTGCCAGCAGCCCGCCATCGAGACAAGAGACCCAGTACTTC. This gives the protein CASSPPSRQETQYF. V gene TRBV7-9 combines with J gene TRBJ2-5; D is uncertain. The germline CDR1 and CDR2 sequences are SEHNR and FQNEAQ (reference sequence). V lost 5 bases and J 2 bases, leaving 12 bases between the germline ends. The CDR3 consists of 14 residues.

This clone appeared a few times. The CDR3 reads CASVRTDSETQYF. The CDR3 DNA is TGTGCCAGTGTGAGAACGGACTCGGAGACCCAGTACTTC. The chain has TRBV2 and TRBJ2-5; weak D call: TRBD2 (5 bases). Trimming removed 9 bases from V and 5 bases from J, with 16 bases in between. Germline loops: CDR1 SNHLY, CDR2 FYNNEI. This CDR3 is 13 amino acids long.

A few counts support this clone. The CDR3 DNA is TGCGCCAGCAGCCAGGGGACTAGCGGATCCTCCTACGAGCAGTACTTC. Translation gives CASSQGTSGSSYEQYF. The V gene is TRBV4-3, the J gene TRBJ2-7; 11 bases map to TRBD2. There are 16 residues in the CDR3. Germline CDR1 is LGHNA and CDR2 is YSLEER. V lost 3 bases, J lost 0 bases, and 4 bases stayed unmatched.

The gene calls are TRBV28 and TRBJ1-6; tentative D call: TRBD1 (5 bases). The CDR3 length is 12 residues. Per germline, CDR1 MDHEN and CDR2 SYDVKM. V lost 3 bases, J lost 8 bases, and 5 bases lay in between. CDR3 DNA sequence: TGTGCCAGCAGTTTCAGGGATTCACCCCTCCACTTT. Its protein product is CASSFRDSPLHF.

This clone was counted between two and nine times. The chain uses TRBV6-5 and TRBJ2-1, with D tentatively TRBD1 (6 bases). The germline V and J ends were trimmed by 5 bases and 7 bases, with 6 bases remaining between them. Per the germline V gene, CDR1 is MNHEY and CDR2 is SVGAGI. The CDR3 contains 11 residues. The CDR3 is CASSQGNEQFF. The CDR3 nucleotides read TGTGCCAGCAGTCAGGGGAATGAGCAGTTCTTC.

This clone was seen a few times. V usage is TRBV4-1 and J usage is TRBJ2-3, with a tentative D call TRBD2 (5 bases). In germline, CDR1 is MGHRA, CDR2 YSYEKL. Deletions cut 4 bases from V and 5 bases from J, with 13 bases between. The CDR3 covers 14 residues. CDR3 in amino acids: CASSRIGVGDTQYF. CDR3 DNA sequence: TGCGCCAGCAGCCGCATCGGGGTGGGAGATACGCAGTATTTT.

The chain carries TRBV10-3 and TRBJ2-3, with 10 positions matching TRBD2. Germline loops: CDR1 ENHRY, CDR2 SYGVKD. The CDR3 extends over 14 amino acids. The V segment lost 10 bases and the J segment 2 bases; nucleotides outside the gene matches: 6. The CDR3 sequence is CATEAGGYTDTQYF. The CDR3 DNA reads TGTGCCACAGAAGCGGGGGGGTACACAGATACGCAGTATTTT.

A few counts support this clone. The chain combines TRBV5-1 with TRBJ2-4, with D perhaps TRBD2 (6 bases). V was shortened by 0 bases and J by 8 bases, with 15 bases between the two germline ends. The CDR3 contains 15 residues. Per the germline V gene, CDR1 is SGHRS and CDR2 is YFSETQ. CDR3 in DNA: TGCGCCAGCAGCTTGGCAGGGAGCAGGGAGGACATTCAGTACTTC. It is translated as CASSLAGSREDIQYF. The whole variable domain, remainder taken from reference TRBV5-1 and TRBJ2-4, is KAGVTQTPRYLIKTRGQQVTLSCSPISGHRSVSWYQQTPGQGLQFLFEYFSETQRNKGNFPGRFSGRQFSNSRSEMNVSTLELGDSALYLCASSLAGSREDIQYFGAGTRLSVL.

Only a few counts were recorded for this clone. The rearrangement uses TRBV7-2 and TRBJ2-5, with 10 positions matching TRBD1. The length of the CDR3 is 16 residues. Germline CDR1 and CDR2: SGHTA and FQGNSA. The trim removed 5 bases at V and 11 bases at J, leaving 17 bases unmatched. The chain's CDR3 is CASSLHTGTGAREQYF. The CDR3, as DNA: TGTGCCAGCAGCCTCCACACCGGGACAGGGGCTCGGGAGCAGTACTTC.